Listed below are T cell receptor beta chains from one sample, sequenced in a study of regulatory T cells in long-lasting Graves disease. Each CDR3 protein is one row after TCRdb ran MiXCR on the multiplex PCR reads. The repertoire includes 400,000 to 450,000 distinct CDR3 sequences, roughly 15% of them detected once, and about 10% sits in the top ten. The same sample was also studied in work on T cells in Graves' hyperthyroidism and ophthalmopathy.

This specimen consisted of peripheral blood mononuclear cells (PBMCs), obtained at new diagnosis, from a patient treated with antithyroid drugs. Receptors were obtained from a woman between 25 and 40 years old with Graves disease. Each CDR3 is given without its conserved first and last residue. Each record gives: V gene, CDR3 protein.

>TRBV10-1
ASSLLASSNEKLF
>TRBV28
ASSSYRLAGGAYNEQF
>TRBV28
ASSLFAGPYGYT
>TRBV7-9
ASSPNRVFDNEQF
>TRBV5-1
ASSLAQTTGELF
>TRBV19
ASRPGYGTEGANVLT
>TRBV19
ASSISRTASTDTQY
>TRBV20-1
SAIRTAEAF
>TRBV28
ASRSNPGLGTDTQY
>TRBV7-9
ASSRQGRNEKLF